This entry concerns a single T cell receptor beta chain. This sample stems from a study of T cell responses to AZD1222 COVID-19 vaccine. Measured with immunoSEQ multiplex PCR; TCRdb has only the in-frame clones, and not every one. The table lists over 80,000 clones, 85% to 90% of them singletons. Trimming left V 4 bases short and J 6 bases short, with 17 bases between. CDR1 and CDR2 (germline): LGHNA, YNFKEQ. The CDR3 loop spans 15 amino acids. Sequencing was performed on peripheral blood, taken on day 0 of AZD1222 vaccination. The chain joins TRBV4-2 to TRBJ2-3; D may match TRBD1 or TRBD2 (6 bases each). This sequence was found in an adult in good health. The chain's CDR3 is CASSPSMGGLDTQYF. The CDR3 bases are TGTGCCAGCAGCCCCTCCATGGGGGGCCTCGATACGCAGTATTTT.